The present T cell receptor (beta chain) was sequenced within a study of cytomegalovirus exposure and HLA in healthy donors. Points from the study as a whole: Sequencing artifact likely explains a cluster of highly shared sequence variants.

Unmatched junction bases numbered 3, after V lost 4 bases and J lost 2 bases. Germline V gives CDR1 LNHDA, CDR2 SQIVND (reference sequence). The CDR3 is made up of 14 amino acids. The PCR used 60 Vbeta and 13 Jbeta primers. TCRdb's copy holds only in-frame clones and misses some; the assay was immunoSEQ multiplex PCR. Of approximately 130,000 clones in the sample, roughly 80% were seen once. Worth noting for this clone: Its antigen is unknown. Other DNA sequences in this specimen translate into the identical CDR3.

The TCR originated in a man aged 45-65 years in good health and CMV-seronegative. Sequenced: PBMCs. The chain recombines TRBV19 with TRBJ2-5; TRBD1 aligns across 8 bases. CDR3 nucleotides: TGTGCCAGTAGTACCAGGACAGGGCAAGAGACCCAGTACTTC. Encoded protein: CASSTRTGQETQYF.